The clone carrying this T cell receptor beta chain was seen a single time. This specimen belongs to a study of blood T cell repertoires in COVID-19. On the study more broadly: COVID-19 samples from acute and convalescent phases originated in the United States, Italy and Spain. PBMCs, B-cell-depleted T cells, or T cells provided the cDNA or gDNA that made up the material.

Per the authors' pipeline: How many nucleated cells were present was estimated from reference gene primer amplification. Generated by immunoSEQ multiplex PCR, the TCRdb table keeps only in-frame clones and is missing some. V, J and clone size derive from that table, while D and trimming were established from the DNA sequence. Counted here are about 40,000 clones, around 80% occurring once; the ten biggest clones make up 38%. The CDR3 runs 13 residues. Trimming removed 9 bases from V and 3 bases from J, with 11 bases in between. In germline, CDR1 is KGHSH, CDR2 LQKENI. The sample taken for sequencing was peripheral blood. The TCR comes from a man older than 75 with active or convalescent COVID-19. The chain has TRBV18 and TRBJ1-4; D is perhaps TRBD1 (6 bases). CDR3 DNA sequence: TGTGCCAGTCAGCCAGGGGCTAATGAAAAACTGTTTTTT. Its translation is CASQPGANEKLFF.